This record concerns one T cell receptor (beta chain) sequence. In the authors' methods: Estimates of nucleated cell counts were drawn from the amplification of reference gene primers. TCRdb's copy holds only in-frame clones and misses some; the assay was immunoSEQ multiplex PCR. V, J and clone size derive from that table, while D and trimming were established from the DNA sequence. The table includes 200,000 to 250,000 clones, 89% detected once. The entry originates in a study of blood T cell repertoires in COVID-19. Study background: From the United States, Italy and Spain came samples of acute and convalescent COVID-19. The analysed material was cDNA or gDNA that came from T cells, B-cell-depleted T cells, or PBMCs.

This CDR3 has 16 amino acids. This sequence joins TRBV1 and TRBJ2-7; the table's D call, TRBD1, has no DNA check behind it. TRBV1 is a pseudogene locus. Material for sequencing was peripheral blood. The TCR originated in a man aged 55 to 70 who had recovered from COVID-19. The CDR3 DNA sequence: TGCACCAGCAGCCAGGAAGAGACAGACCTTACCTACGAGCAGTACTTC. Translating it yields CTSSQEETDLTYEQYF.